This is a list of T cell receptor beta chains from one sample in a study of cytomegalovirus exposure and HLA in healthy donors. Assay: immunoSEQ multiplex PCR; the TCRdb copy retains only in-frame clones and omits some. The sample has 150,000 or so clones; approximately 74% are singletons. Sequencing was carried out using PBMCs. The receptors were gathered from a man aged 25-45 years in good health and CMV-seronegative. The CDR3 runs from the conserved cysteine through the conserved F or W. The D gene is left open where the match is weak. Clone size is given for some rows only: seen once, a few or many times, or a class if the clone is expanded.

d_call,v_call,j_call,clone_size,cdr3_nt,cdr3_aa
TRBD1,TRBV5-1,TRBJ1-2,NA,TGCGCCAGCAGCCAACGACAGGGAGAAAGTGGCTACACCTTC,CASSQRQGESGYTF
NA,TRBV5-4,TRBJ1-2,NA,TGTGCCAGCAGCCCCGGGAGGAACTATGGCTACACCTTC,CASSPGRNYGYTF
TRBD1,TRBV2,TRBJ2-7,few,TGTGCCAGCAGTAGTCAGACAGGGGGAGCCTACGAGCAGTACTTC,CASSSQTGGAYEQYF
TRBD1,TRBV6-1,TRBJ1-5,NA,TGTGCCAGCAGTGAATTTGGGACAGGGTTTAATCAGCCCCAGCATTTT,CASSEFGTGFNQPQHF
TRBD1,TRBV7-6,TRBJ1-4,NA,TGTGCCAGCAGCTCAGGACAGGGGAGATTTGAAAAACTGTTTTTT,CASSSGQGRFEKLFF
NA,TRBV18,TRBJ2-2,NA,TGTGCCAGCTCACCCTGGCCCGGAGGTACCGGGGAGCTGTTTTTT,CASSPWPGGTGELFF
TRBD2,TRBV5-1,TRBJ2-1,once,TGCGCCAGCAGCCCGTGGACTAGTCGGGTTAAGGAGCAGTTCTTC,CASSPWTSRVKEQFF
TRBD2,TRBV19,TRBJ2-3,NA,TGTGCCAGTAGTATAGTTGGAACTAGCGTCAACACAGATACGCAGTATTTT,CASSIVGTSVNTDTQYF
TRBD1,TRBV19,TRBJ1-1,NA,TGTGCCAGTAGTATAGACCCAGGGGGCAACACTGAAGCTTTCTTT,CASSIDPGGNTEAFF
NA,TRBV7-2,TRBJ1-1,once,TGTGCCAGCAGCTTCGATGGCAAAATGAACACTGAAGCTTTCTTT,CASSFDGKMNTEAFF
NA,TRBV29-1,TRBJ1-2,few,TGCAGCGTGGATGAGGACTATGGCTACACCTTC,CSVDEDYGYTF
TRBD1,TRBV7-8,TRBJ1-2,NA,TGTGCCAGCAGCCGACAGGGGACAGGGGGTCGCGGCTACACCTTC,CASSRQGTGGRGYTF
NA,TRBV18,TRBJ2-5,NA,TGTGCCAGCTCACCAGGGGCGTCAGTCCAAGAGACCCAGTACTTC,CASSPGASVQETQYF
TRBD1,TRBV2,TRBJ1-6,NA,TGTGCCAGCAGTCCCTCATCGACAGGGTATCGATCACCCCTCCACTTT,CASSPSSTGYRSPLHF
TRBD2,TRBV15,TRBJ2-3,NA,TGTGCCACCATTAAGCGGGGGGAAATAGATACGCAGTATTTT,CATIKRGEIDTQYF
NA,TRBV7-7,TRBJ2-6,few,TGTGCTAGCAGCATCGACAGCTCTGGGGCCAACGTCCTGACTTTC,CASSIDSSGANVLTF
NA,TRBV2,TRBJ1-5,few,TGTGCCAGCAGTCCAGCGAGGCAGGGCACTCAGCCCCAGAATTTT,CASSPARQGTQPQNF
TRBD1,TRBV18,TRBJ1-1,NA,TGTGCCAGCTCACCACAGGGGGCTTCGAACACTGAAGCTTTCTTT,CASSPQGASNTEAFF
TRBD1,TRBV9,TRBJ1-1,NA,TGTGCCAGCAGCTCGGGACAGGGGTGGAACACTGAAGCTTTCTTT,CASSSGQGWNTEAFF
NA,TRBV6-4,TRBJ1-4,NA,TGTGCCAGCAGAGAAACGGGTGAAAAACCGTTTTTT,CASRETGEKPFF
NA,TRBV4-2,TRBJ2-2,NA,TGTGCCAGCAGCCAAGATTCTTGGGGGAGGTCCGGGGAGCTGTTTTTT,CASSQDSWGRSGELFF
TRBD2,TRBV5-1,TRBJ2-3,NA,TGCGCCAGCAGTTTACCTCAGACTAGCGGAAAGACTAGCACAGATACGCAGTATTTT,CASSLPQTSGKTSTDTQYF
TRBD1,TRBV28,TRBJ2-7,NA,TGTGCCAGCAAAAGGACAGGGACCTCCTACGAGCAGTACTTC,CASKRTGTSYEQYF
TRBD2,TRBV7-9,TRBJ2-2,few,TGTGCCAGCAGCATCCTAGCGGGGAACGGGGAGCTGTTTTTT,CASSILAGNGELFF
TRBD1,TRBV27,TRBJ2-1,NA,TGTGCCAGCAGGGACAGGGGAGTGTACAATGAGCAGTTCTTC,CASRDRGVYNEQFF
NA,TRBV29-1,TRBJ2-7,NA,TGCAGCGTCGGCAGGGGATACGAGCAGTACTTC,CSVGRGYEQYF
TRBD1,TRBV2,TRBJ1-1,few,TGTGCCAGCAGTGAGGACAGGGGGCTGGCCTTGCACACTGAAGCTTTCTTT,CASSEDRGLALHTEAFF